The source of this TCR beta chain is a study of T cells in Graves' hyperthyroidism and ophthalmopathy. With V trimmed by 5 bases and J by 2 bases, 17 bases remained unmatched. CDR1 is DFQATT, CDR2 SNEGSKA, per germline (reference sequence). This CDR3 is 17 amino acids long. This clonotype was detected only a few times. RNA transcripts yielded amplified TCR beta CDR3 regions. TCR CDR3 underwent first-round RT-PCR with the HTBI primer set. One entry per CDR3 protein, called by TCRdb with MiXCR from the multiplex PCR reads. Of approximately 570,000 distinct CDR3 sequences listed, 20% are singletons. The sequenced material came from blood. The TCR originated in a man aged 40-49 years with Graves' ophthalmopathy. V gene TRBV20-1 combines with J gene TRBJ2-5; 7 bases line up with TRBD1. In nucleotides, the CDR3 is TGCAGTGCTGGCGAAGGGGGCTTGTTCATTTCGCAAGAGACCCAGTACTTC. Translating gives CSAGEGGLFISQETQYF.